This TCR beta chain is from a study of regulatory T cells in long-lasting Graves disease (dated by TCRdb to about 2021). At the level of the whole study: Patients with newly diagnosed Graves' disease had been on antithyroid drugs for under 3 months. This study used TCR sequencing and RNA sequencing of peripheral blood to compare persistent Graves' disease patients against newly diagnosed Graves' disease patients. A total of roughly 33 samples were covered by TCR sequencing, comprising roughly 13 persistent and around 20 newly diagnosed Graves' disease patients. The study took place in China and was registered as a clinical trial.

Turning to this clonotype: The antigen it recognizes is unknown. Per-nucleotide qualities are absent, and no much larger clonotype sits a single base away.

The time point label here, explained by the study, means: newly diagnosed GD, antithyroid drugs for less than 3 months. For both TCR sequencing and RNA sequencing, RNA was extracted from PBMCs in TRIzol. The diagnosis of Graves' disease was made according to American Thyroid Association guidelines. Patients were recruited from an endocrinology department in Xi'an, China. Each patient gave approximately 10 milliliters of peripheral blood, collected in an EDTA anticoagulant tube. Ficoll Paque Plus density gradient separation was used to isolate PBMCs, and no additional T cell sorting was done. An Agilent 2100 Bioanalyzer and agarose gel were used to assess RNA quality, and a NanoDrop 2000 was used to measure RNA concentration. The paper's findings and limits, for the study overall: Patients with persistent disease shared more public clonotypes (under 3,000) than newly diagnosed patients did (around 1,000). Compared with newly diagnosed patients, patients with persistent Graves' disease had lower TCR Shannon entropy and fewer highly expanded clones, which suggests clonal expansion. As a limitation, the authors acknowledged that the small sample size may reduce accuracy. Peripheral blood alone was examined, since thyroid tissue, which constituted the primary lesion, could not be accessed. Sequencing and analysis were restricted to the TCR beta chain. Preferential use of TRBV28, TRBJ1-2 and TRBJ2-5 was observed in persistent disease, whereas TRBV20-1 and TRBJ2-1 were favored in newly diagnosed disease.

V is cut back by 4 bases and J by 5 bases, with 8 bases in the junction unmatched. The CDR1 and CDR2 encoded by the germline V gene (reference sequence) are LGHDT and YNNKEL. The CDR3, from cysteine to phenylalanine, totals 15 residues. Only the CDR3 part of the read is kept: 45 bases, read in frame from the first base. Library creation used multiplex PCR. Instrument on record: Illumina HiSeq 4000. iRepertoire HTBI primers and Arm-PCR amplification of CDR3 regions were used to construct TCR beta libraries. PCR products were gel purified before sequencing. In the authors' own workflow: Across samples, fewer than 70 TRBV and 14 TRBJ segments were identified and used for gene usage analysis of CDR3 amino acid clonotypes. COPE and FqMerger were used to merge filtered high-quality paired reads into contigs. BLAST was used to align contigs to the IMGT TRBV, TRBD and TRBJ reference genes, and CDR3 was defined following IMGT. Highly expanded clones were defined as clonotypes with a frequency above 0.1%. Repertoire diversity was measured by Shannon entropy, and V-J evenness by the Gini coefficient. A clonotype was considered public if more than one individual shared it. In-frame beta chains were kept once TCRdb had trimmed the public reads at Q25 with fastp and called clones with MiXCR. Identical CDR3 proteins give one entry, which carries the most common genes and DNA. These V and J calls are TCRdb output, not the study's own analysis. The sample table contains a few hundred thousand distinct CDR3 sequences; only one count was recorded for roughly 14% of them. Roughly a tenth of the sample lies in the top ten.

The same sample was also studied in work on T cells in Graves' hyperthyroidism and ophthalmopathy. From that second study: Stable Graves' hyperthyroidism was defined as the absence of progression to ophthalmopathy over 18 months of follow-up. Hyperthyroidism patients were newly diagnosed, had a disease duration of under 2 months, and were aged 18 to 65 years. Exclusion was applied to patients with uncontrolled infections, other autoimmune diseases, pregnancy or lactation. Diagnoses were established on the basis of clinical symptoms, serum thyroxine and TRAb, thyroid ultrasound, and orbital computed tomography. For the first round of RT-PCR on the TCR CDR3, the HTBI primer set was used together with the Qiagen OneStep RT-PCR kit. Most expanded thyroid clonotypes (frequency above 0.001) were also found in blood, which suggests that blood repertoires may mirror thyroid immune responses. In cross-validation, a model built on a 13 V-J signature told ophthalmopathy apart from stable hyperthyroidism with over 85% sensitivity and approximately 81% specificity, and in testing the same model reached 80%/75%. In validation, the model predicted progression to ophthalmopathy a median of roughly 6.1 months before onset, with approximately 71% sensitivity and roughly 72% specificity. TCR V-J signatures able to tell the groups apart were searched for in a discovery cohort of about a hundred patients, of whom 43 had Graves' ophthalmopathy and 55 to 60 had stable Graves' hyperthyroidism. Prospective prediction of ophthalmopathy was tested in an independent validation cohort of under 20 hyperthyroidism patients and 15 to 17 patients who later progressed to ophthalmopathy. The 95 to 100 discovery patients were divided at random into training and test sets in a 7:3 ratio. Thyroid tissue and blood T-cell repertoires from more than 5 Graves' hyperthyroidism patients were also compared in the study. After blood sampling, hyperthyroidism patients were treated with methimazole at a starting dose of 30 mg daily, and ophthalmopathy patients were treated with high-dose intravenous methylprednisolone. The libraries were constructed in a second round of multiplex PCR and then size-selected and purified. Libraries were sequenced paired-end with 100 bp reads on an Illumina HiSeq2000. SOAPnuke was used to process the raw data, removing reads that contained adapters or uncalled bases, had a mean Phred below 15, or lacked an exact match to the constant primer or identifier. High-quality paired reads were merged using COPE v1.2.5, and each unique nucleotide sequence was defined as a clonotype. MiTCR v1.1 was used to align clonotypes to the IMGT TRBV, TRBD and TRBJ reference segments. Analysis was restricted to V-J combinations with a frequency above 0.0001, which covered 99% to 99.2% of repertoires. A TCS score was defined as the ratio between F50 (clonal expansion) and ExV (chaos), using BLOSUM62-based TCRdist between CDR3 peptides within each V-J. Welch's t-statistics and random forest reduced some 510 V-J features to about 13, which were used in a naive Bayes classifier (R e1071). No statistical method was used to set the sample size in advance, and investigators knew the group allocation. The paper reports TCR Vbeta CDR3 sequencing of approximately 140 peripheral blood samples: 43 ophthalmopathy, 70 to 85 hyperthyroidism and approximately 17 progressor patients.

The sample consisted of peripheral blood mononuclear cells (PBMCs), taken at new diagnosis, from a patient treated with antithyroid drugs. The sequence is built from TRBV3-1 and TRBJ2-3; 8 junctional bases match TRBD2. This clonotype was obtained from a man aged 25-45 years with Graves disease. Donor details come from another sample of the same person, matched by shared clones. This receptor carries the CDR3 CASSPGGDWRDTQYF. The DNA is as follows: TGTGCCAGCAGCCCCGGGGGGGACTGGAGAGATACGCAGTATTTT.